This T cell receptor (beta chain) was recovered during a study of T cells expressing NK-cell markers (dated by TCRdb to the early 2020s). Notes on the research overall: Three sorted T-cell subsets (CD3+CD56+NKG2C+, CD3+CD56+NKG2C- and CD3+CD56-NKG2C+) from about 8 donors had their TCR beta-chain repertoires profiled. Of the eight sequenced donors, seven were found to be HCMV-seropositive and one was found to be HCMV-seronegative. The eight sequenced donors were randomly selected healthy volunteers, three men and five women. The libraries were sequenced on Illumina HiSeq 2000/2500, MiSeq or NextSeq, producing 2 x 150 bp reads. Results and caveats for the whole study, not just this receptor: In about 6 donors, the dominant CD3+CD56+NKG2C+ clonotypes were found to rank among the top 10 CD8+ clonotypes and to make up about 1.0-7.5% of CD8+ T cells. It remained unclear whether the expanded NKG2C-expressing T cell clones were specific for HCMV antigens. Those dominant clonotypes were again the most abundant among CD3+CD56-NKG2C+ cells in a few donors, at about 25-60.1%.

Sequenced on an Illumina HiSeq 2000. TCR beta cDNA libraries were prepared using 5'RACE template switching, which introduced a universal primer site and unique molecular identifiers. Priming for cDNA synthesis came from the TCR beta constant segment, and two successive PCR amplification steps followed. In the authors' own workflow: Reads were demultiplexed and grouped by UMI with MIGEC, and clonotypes were assembled and quantified with MiTCR. Only TCR cDNA sequences supported by at least two reads were kept to exclude erroneous sequences. The tcR package was used for downstream repertoire analysis, with clonotypes matched between fractions based on CDR3 nucleotide sequence plus V segment. VDJmatch was used to annotate antigen specificity against VDJdb, with one amino acid substitution in CDR3 permitted. TCRdb reprocessed the reads, reporting each CDR3 protein sequence once and no DNA. The V and J calls were not made by the authors but by TCRdb's processing. The table for this sample records 250,000 to 300,000 distinct CDR3 sequences. Of the sample, under 0.5% falls within the top ten clones.

On this clonotype itself: Its antigen has not been determined.

The CDR3 holds 15 amino acids from the cysteine to the phenylalanine. There is no recorded DNA. Via the germline V gene (reference sequence), CDR1 is DFQATT and CDR2 SNEGSKA. To determine HCMV serostatus, a commercial ELISA kit was used to detect HCMV-specific IgG in serum. Ficoll density gradient centrifugation was used to isolate peripheral blood mononuclear cells from blood. The sequence is built from TRBV20-1 and TRBJ2-3; TCRdb picks TRBD2, but there is no DNA to check that call. This TCR was recovered from a man between 18 and 29 years old in good health. Donor details come from another sample of the same person, matched by shared clones. Sequencing used blood T cells: a sorted CD56 or NKG2C T cell subset, CD4+ or CD8+ T cells, or bulk PBMC T cells (not recorded which). The CDR3 here reads CSASRASTSTDTQYF.